This T cell receptor beta chain was identified in a study of cytomegalovirus exposure and HLA in healthy donors. Germline lookup yields CDR1 SGDLS and CDR2 YYNGEE. The CDR3 is 15 amino acids. Trimming removed 3 bases at V and 2 bases at J, with 12 bases between. With 60 Vbeta and 13 Jbeta primers, the PCR was carried out. Repertoires were generated with immunoSEQ multiplex PCR, while TCRdb's copy carries only in-frame clones and drops some. The sample carries tens of thousands of clones, around three quarters recorded once. What was sequenced was PBMCs. This clonotype was obtained from a woman aged 45-60 years in good health and CMV-seropositive. The chain has TRBV9 and TRBJ1-3; D perhaps matches TRBD1 (5 bases). For the CDR3, the DNA is TGTGCCAGCAGCGGGCAGGGAGGCCCTGGAAACACCATATATTTT. This codes for CASSGQGGPGNTIYF.